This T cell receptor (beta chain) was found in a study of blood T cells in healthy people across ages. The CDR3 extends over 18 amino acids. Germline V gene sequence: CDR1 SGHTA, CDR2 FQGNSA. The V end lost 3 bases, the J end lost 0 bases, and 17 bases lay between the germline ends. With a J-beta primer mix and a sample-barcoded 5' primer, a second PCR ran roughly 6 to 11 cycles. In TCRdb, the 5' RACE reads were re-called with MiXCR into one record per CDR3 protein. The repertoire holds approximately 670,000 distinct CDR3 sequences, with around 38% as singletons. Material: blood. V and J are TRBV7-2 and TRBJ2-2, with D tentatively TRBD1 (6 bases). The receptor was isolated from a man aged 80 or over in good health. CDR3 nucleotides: TGTGCCAGCAGCTTCTTAGTTATGGGGACATCGAACACCGGGGAGCTGTTTTTT. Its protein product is CASSFLVMGTSNTGELFF.